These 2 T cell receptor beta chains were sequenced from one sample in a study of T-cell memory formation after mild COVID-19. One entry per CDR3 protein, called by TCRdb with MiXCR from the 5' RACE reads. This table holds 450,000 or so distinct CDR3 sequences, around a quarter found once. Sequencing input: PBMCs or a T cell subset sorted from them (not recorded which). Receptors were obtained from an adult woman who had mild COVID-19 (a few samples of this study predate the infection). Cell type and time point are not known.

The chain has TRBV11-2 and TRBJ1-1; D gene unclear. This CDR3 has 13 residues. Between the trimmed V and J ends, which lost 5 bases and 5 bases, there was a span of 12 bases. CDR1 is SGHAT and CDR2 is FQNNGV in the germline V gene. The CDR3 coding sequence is TGTGCCAGCAGCCCGGCCTTGGGAACTGAAGCTTTCTTT. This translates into CASSPALGTEAFF.

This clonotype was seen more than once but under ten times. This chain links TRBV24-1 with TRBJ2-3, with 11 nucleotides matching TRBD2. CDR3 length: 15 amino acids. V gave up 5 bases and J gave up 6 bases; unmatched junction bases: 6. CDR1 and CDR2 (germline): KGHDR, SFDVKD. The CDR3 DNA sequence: TGTGCCACCAGTGTAACTAGCGGGAGAATGGATACGCAGTATTTT. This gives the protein CATSVTSGRMDTQYF.